The 29 T cell receptor beta chains below all came from one sample that was sequenced in a study of T cells expressing NK-cell markers. TCRdb re-called the 5' RACE reads and shows each CDR3 protein once, DNA omitted. The sample totals tens of thousands of distinct CDR3 sequences. The sequenced sample consisted of blood T cells: a sorted CD56 or NKG2C T cell subset, CD4+ or CD8+ T cells, or bulk PBMC T cells (not recorded which). The receptors originated from a man aged 18-69 years in good health.

The chain recombines TRBV6-5 with TRBJ2-7; TCRdb's assignment of TRBD2 cannot be checked, as there is no DNA. Germline V gene lookup returns CDR1 MNHEY and CDR2 SVGAGI. The CDR3 length is 15 residues. CDR3 protein: CASSYSPAGGNEQYF.

V is TRBV9 and J is TRBJ2-5. The germline CDR1 and CDR2 sequences are SGDLS and YYNGEE. The CDR3 runs to 12 residues. This CDR3 is CASSVGEETQYF.

V and J are TRBV7-9 and TRBJ2-1; with no DNA, the TCRdb D assignment of TRBD2 cannot be verified. CDR3 length: 17 amino acids. Germline loops: CDR1 SEHNR, CDR2 FQNEAQ (reference sequence). This CDR3 is CASSPGLAGRNYNEQFF.

The chain uses TRBV9 and TRBJ2-2. Germline CDR1 reads SGDLS; CDR2 reads YYNGEE. The CDR3 has 13 amino acids. CDR3 in amino acids: CASSLSTGGELFF.

The V and J genes are TRBV19 and TRBJ1-1; TCRdb's D call, TRBD1, is unchecked because there is no DNA. The germline V gene encodes CDR1 LNHDA and CDR2 SQIVND (reference sequence). The CDR3 extends over 14 amino acids. The CDR3 is CASREGGRNTEAFF.

The chain recombines TRBV20-1 with TRBJ1-3; TCRdb picks TRBD1, but there is no DNA to check that call. There are 15 residues in the CDR3. Germline V CDR1 and CDR2: DFQATT, SNEGSKA (reference sequence). The CDR3 reads CSAGDTYASGNTIYF.

This sequence joins TRBV13 and TRBJ2-3. From germline, CDR1 is PRHDT and CDR2 FYEKMQ (reference sequence). CDR3 length equals 14 residues. The CDR3 is CASSLGGFADTQYF.

This chain connects TRBV11-2 to TRBJ1-6; TCRdb reports TRBD1, a call that lacks DNA to check it against. The CDR3 covers 16 residues. Germline loops: CDR1 SGHAT, CDR2 FQNNGV. The CDR3 region is CASSLRGAGYNSPLHF.

The chain has TRBV27 and TRBJ1-5. CDR3 length equals 12 residues. Germline V gene data show CDR1 as MNHEY and CDR2 as SMNVEV (reference sequence). CDR3 residues: CASSRINQPQHF.

This rearrangement joins TRBV2 to TRBJ2-3. CDR1 SNHLY and CDR2 FYNNEI come from the germline V gene. The CDR3 has 15 residues. CDR3 in amino acids: CASSELYGSTDTQYF.

The rearrangement joins TRBV7-2 to TRBJ1-2. The CDR3 runs 13 residues. The V gene's germline CDR1 is SGHTA and CDR2 FQGNSA. CDR3 sequence: CASSLVANYGYTF.

This chain uses TRBV5-1 with TRBJ2-7; TCRdb proposes TRBD2, but this gene call is untestable without DNA. This CDR3 contains 15 residues. CDR1 is SGHRS and CDR2 is YFSETQ in the germline V gene. The CDR3 reads CASSKEAGGLYEQYF.

The chain links TRBV24-1 to TRBJ1-2; TCRdb gives TRBD1 as the D gene, but with no DNA this cannot be confirmed. Germline CDR1 reads KGHDR; CDR2 reads SFDVKD. The CDR3 is 15 amino acids. The CDR3 sequence is CATSESGGGGYGYTF.

V usage is TRBV20-1 and J usage is TRBJ2-3. Germline V gene sequence: CDR1 DFQATT, CDR2 SNEGSKA (reference sequence). The CDR3 covers 13 residues. The chain's CDR3 is CSARADSTDTQYF.

V usage is TRBV7-9 and J usage is TRBJ1-2. This CDR3 spans 11 amino acids. CDR1 SEHNR and CDR2 FQNEAQ come from the germline V gene (reference sequence). CDR3 protein: CASSLSYGYTF. Full variable domain (remainder filled in from reference TRBV7-9 and TRBJ1-2): DTGVSQNPRHKITKRGQNVTFRCDPISEHNRLYWYRQTLGQGPEFLTYFQNEAQLEKSRLLSDRFSAERPKGSFSTLEIQRTEQGDSAMYLCASSLSYGYTFGSGTRLTVV.

The chain is built from TRBV7-2 and TRBJ1-2; lacking DNA, the TRBD1 call made by TCRdb goes unchecked. Germline V gene data show CDR1 as SGHTA and CDR2 as FQGNSA. The CDR3 extends over 17 amino acids. The CDR3 reads CASSVSNFWAGAYGYTF. Combining the CDR3 with reference TRBV7-2 and TRBJ1-2 gives the whole variable domain GAGVSQSPSNKVTEKGKDVELRCDPISGHTALYWYRQSLGQGLEFLIYFQGNSAPDKSGLPSDRFSAERTGGSVSTLTIQRTQQEDSAVYLCASSVSNFWAGAYGYTFGSGTRLTVV.

The CDR3 sequence: CSVQTGTVNEKLFF. The chain combines TRBV29-1 with TRBJ1-4; the TCRdb call, TRBD1, lacks DNA for checking. This CDR3 spans 14 amino acids. Germline V gene lookup returns CDR1 SQVTM and CDR2 ANQGSEA. Supplemented by reference TRBV29-1 and TRBJ1-4, the full variable domain reads SAVISQKPSRDICQRGTSLTIQCQVDSQVTMMFWYRQQPGQSLTLIATANQGSEATYESGFVIDKFPISRPNLTFSTLTVSNMSPEDSSIYLCSVQTGTVNEKLFFGSGTQLSVL.

The CDR3 region is CASSRDSGANVLTF. The gene calls are TRBV7-8 and TRBJ2-6; with no DNA, the TCRdb D assignment of TRBD1 cannot be verified. The germline CDR1 and CDR2 sequences are SGHVS and FQNEAQ. CDR3 length: 14 amino acids.

The chain combines TRBV21-1 with TRBJ2-1; checking the TCRdb D call of TRBD1 is not possible without DNA. TRBV21-1 is flagged as a pseudogene. The CDR3 extends over 15 amino acids. The CDR3 loop reads CANQTTGNLGNEQFF.

The J gene is TRBJ1-1, the V gene TRBV4-2; TCRdb's D call, TRBD1, is unchecked because there is no DNA. The CDR3 has 14 residues. Germline-derived CDR1 and CDR2 are LGHNA and YNFKEQ. The CDR3 spells CASSQDGRSGLAFF.

The chain is built from TRBV7-9 and TRBJ1-1; lacking DNA, the TRBD1 call made by TCRdb goes unchecked. Per germline, CDR1 SEHNR and CDR2 FQNEAQ (reference sequence). The CDR3 is made up of 14 amino acids. The CDR3 loop reads CASTDPSSTGEAFF.

V usage is TRBV5-4 and J usage is TRBJ2-3; there is no DNA to check the TCRdb D call of TRBD2. Per the germline V gene, CDR1 is SGHNT and CDR2 is YYREEE (reference sequence). The length of the CDR3 is 15 residues. This CDR3 reads CASSLQGTREDTQYF.

The chain carries TRBV5-6 and TRBJ2-7; with no DNA, the TCRdb D assignment of TRBD1 cannot be verified. CDR1 and CDR2 (germline): SGHDT, YYEEEE. The CDR3 runs to 15 residues. CDR3 sequence reads: CASSSWGTGFNEQYF.

This sequence joins TRBV7-8 and TRBJ1-1; TCRdb selects TRBD1, and the lack of DNA leaves this call unchecked. This CDR3 has 15 residues. Germline CDR1 and CDR2: SGHVS and FQNEAQ. The CDR3 spells CASSLVPGLNTEAFF. Complete variable domain (other parts from reference TRBV7-8 and TRBJ1-1): GAGVSQSPRYKVAKRGQDVALRCDPISGHVSLFWYQQALGQGPEFLTYFQNEAQLDKSGLPSDRFFAERPEGSVSTLKIQRTQQEDSAVYLCASSLVPGLNTEAFFGQGTRLTVV.

The chain is built from TRBV2 and TRBJ2-1; there is no DNA to check the TCRdb D call of TRBD2. CDR1 SNHLY and CDR2 FYNNEI come from the germline V gene. There are 17 residues in the CDR3. The chain's CDR3 is CASKGPLADHSYNEQFF.

The rearrangement links TRBV6-5 to TRBJ2-1. Germline values: CDR1 MNHEY, CDR2 SVGAGI. This CDR3 comprises 13 residues. The CDR3 loop reads CASSNSGHNEQFF.

The V gene is TRBV6-1, the J gene TRBJ2-4; the TRBD2 assignment by TCRdb is unverifiable without DNA. The CDR3 runs to 16 residues. Germline V lookup: CDR1 MNHNS, CDR2 SASEGT. This CDR3 reads CASSLTSGGSKNIQYF.

The chain joins TRBV4-1 to TRBJ1-6. The CDR3 is 15 amino acids. CDR1 is MGHRA, CDR2 YSYEKL, per germline. The chain's CDR3 is CASSQERAGRSTLHF.

The V gene is TRBV12-3 or TRBV12-4, the J gene TRBJ2-6. This CDR3 contains 14 residues. The CDR3 protein is CASSFPAGANVLTF.